The source of this T cell receptor beta chain is a study of Graves' ophthalmopathy and Graves' hyperthyroidism. Ophthalmopathy donors were characterized by moderate-to-severe activity, CAS of at least 3, NOSPECS of at least 4, and duration under 3 months. Sampling around 10 ml of fresh peripheral blood provided the PBMCs. For repertoire sequencing, the TCR beta CDR3 regions were amplified from RNA transcripts. The first round was an RT-PCR with HTBI primers, and the second round was a multiplex PCR. MiXCR was run by TCRdb on the multiplex PCR reads, yielding one entry per CDR3 protein. The profile shows approximately 160,000 distinct CDR3 sequences, 37% of them singletons. Study-wide points: A majority of expanded thyroid clonotypes exceeding 0.001 frequency were likewise present in blood.

With regard to this clonotype: Its antigen is unidentified.

There are 14 residues in the CDR3. V gave up 3 bases and J gave up 2 bases, with 11 bases separating them. The rearrangement uses TRBV12-3 or TRBV12-4 and TRBJ2-7; possible D gene TRBD1, 5 bases. The origin of this receptor is a middle-aged woman with Graves' ophthalmopathy. Sequenced input: peripheral blood. CDR3 amino acids: CASSLQGPTYEQYF. The CDR3 DNA reads as TGTGCCAGCAGTTTGCAGGGTCCTACCTACGAGCAGTACTTC.